This T cell receptor (beta chain) was found in a study of CD8+CD57+ T cells in acquired aplastic anemia. Study-wide background: Sorted CD4+ and CD8+ cells gave an average of approximately 3 ug of DNA.

General study points: Patients did not significantly differ from controls in CD8+ Simpson's diversity. Some 31 CD8+ CDR3 sequences were shared between patients and controls.

Genomic DNA provided the template from which TCR beta VDJ and CDR3 profiles were obtained. TCRdb re-analysed the reads in MiXCR, keeping a single row per CDR3 protein. The sample has roughly 250,000 distinct CDR3 sequences, 82% seen once. This clonotype has just a few counts. Antigen: not known. No conserved phenylalanine or tryptophan is present at the end of the CDR3, so a read error is the likely explanation. The DNA is omitted, as the CDR3 cannot be located on it reliably, and the CDR3 follows TCRdb's listing. The CDR3 totals 16 residues, both ends included. From germline, CDR1 is SNHLY and CDR2 FYNNEI. CD8+CD57+ cell expansion, shown by flow cytometry, had occurred in the patients selected for sequencing. Blood came from patients not yet given any therapy.

The J gene is TRBJ2-6, the V gene TRBV2; the DNA was not compared with TRBD1, the D call given in the table. This TCR was sampled from a human donor with aplastic anemia. Sequenced input: sorted CD4+, CD8+, or CD8+CD57+ T cells (not recorded which) from PBMCs. CDR3: CASGDGGTDTPYFLTG.